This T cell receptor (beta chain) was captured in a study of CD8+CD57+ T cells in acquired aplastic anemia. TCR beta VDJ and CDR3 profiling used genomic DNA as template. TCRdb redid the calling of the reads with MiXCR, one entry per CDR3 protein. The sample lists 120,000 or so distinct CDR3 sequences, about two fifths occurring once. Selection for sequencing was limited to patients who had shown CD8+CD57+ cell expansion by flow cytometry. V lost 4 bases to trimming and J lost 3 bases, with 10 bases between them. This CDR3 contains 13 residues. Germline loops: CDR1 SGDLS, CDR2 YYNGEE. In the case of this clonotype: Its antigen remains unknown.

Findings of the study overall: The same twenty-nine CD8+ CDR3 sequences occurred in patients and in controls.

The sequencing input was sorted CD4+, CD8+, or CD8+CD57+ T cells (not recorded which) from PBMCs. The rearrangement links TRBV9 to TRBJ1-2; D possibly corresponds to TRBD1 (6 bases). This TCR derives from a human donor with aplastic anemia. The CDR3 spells CASSPDSYYGYTF. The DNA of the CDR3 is TGTGCCAGCAGCCCGGACAGCTACTATGGCTACACCTTC.